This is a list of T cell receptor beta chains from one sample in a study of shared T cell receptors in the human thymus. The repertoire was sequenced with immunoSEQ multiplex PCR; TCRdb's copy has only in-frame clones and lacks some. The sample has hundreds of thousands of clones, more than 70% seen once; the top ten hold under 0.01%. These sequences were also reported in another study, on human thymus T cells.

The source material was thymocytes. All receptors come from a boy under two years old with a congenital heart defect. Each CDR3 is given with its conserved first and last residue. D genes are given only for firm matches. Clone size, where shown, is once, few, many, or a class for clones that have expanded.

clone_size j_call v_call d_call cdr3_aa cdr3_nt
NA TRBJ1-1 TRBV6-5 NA CASSRPGQRNTEAFF TGTGCCAGCAGTCGACCGGGACAAAGGAACACTGAAGCTTTCTTT
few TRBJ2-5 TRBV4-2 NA CASKTHSDQETQYF TGTGCCAGCAAGACACACAGTGACCAAGAGACCCAGTACTTC
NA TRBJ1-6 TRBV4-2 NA CASSQVGAGWDNSPLHF TGTGCCAGCAGCCAAGTGGGGGCGGGTTGGGATAATTCACCCCTCCACTTT
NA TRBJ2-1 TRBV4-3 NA CASSQDGRSGWNEQFF TGCGCCAGCAGCCAAGATGGGAGGAGCGGGTGGAATGAGCAGTTCTTC
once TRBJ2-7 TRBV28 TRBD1 CASSSGGPASLPPYEQYF TGTGCCAGCAGTTCAGGGGGTCCCGCAAGCCTCCCCCCCTACGAGCAGTACTTC
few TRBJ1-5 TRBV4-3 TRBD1 CASSQGQGNQPQHF TGCGCCAGCAGCCAAGGACAGGGGAATCAGCCCCAGCATTTT
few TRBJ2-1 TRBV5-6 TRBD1 CASSGTGGDEQFF TGTGCCAGCAGTGGGACAGGTGGGGATGAGCAGTTCTTC
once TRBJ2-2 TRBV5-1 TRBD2 CASSLVGPAGGPNTGELFF TGCGCCAGCAGCTTGGTGGGGCCAGCGGGGGGTCCTAACACCGGGGAGCTGTTTTTT
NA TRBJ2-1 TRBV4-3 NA CASSQEEGGPSTYNEQFF TGCGCCAGCAGCCAAGAGGAGGGGGGGCCGAGTACCTACAATGAGCAGTTCTTC
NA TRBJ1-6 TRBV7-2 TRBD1 CASSLSGPRGDNSPLHF TGTGCCAGCAGCTTATCTGGTCCCAGGGGGGATAATTCACCCCTCCACTTT
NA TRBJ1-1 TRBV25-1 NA CASSENNPPDRWGEAFF TGTGCCAGCAGTGAAAATAACCCCCCAGACAGGTGGGGAGAAGCTTTCTTT
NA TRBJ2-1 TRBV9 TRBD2 CASSVELAGVRQFF TGTGCCAGCAGCGTAGAACTAGCGGGAGTTCGGCAGTTCTTC
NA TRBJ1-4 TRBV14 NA CASSQDADRANEKLFF TGTGCCAGCAGCCAAGATGCGGACAGAGCTAATGAAAAACTGTTTTTT
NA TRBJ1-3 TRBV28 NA CASSLRPMGGASGNTIYF TGTGCCAGCAGTTTGAGACCCATGGGGGGGGCTTCTGGAAACACCATATATTTT
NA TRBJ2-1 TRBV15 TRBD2 CATSAGAGGRNEQFF TGTGCCACGAGTGCAGGGGCGGGGGGACGGAATGAGCAGTTCTTC
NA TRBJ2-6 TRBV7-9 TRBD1 CASNTGAGANVLTF TGTGCCAGCAACACAGGGGCTGGGGCCAACGTCCTGACTTTC
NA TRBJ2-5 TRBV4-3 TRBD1 CASSQSIDRAGYQETQYF TGCGCCAGCAGCCAATCAATCGACAGGGCTGGATACCAAGAGACCCAGTACTTC
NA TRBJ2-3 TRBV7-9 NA CASSRGRDHTDTQYF TGTGCCAGCAGCAGGGGGCGGGACCACACAGATACGCAGTATTTT
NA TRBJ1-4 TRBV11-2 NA CASSLASRGGEKLFF TGTGCCAGCAGCTTAGCGTCACGGGGAGGTGAAAAACTGTTTTTT
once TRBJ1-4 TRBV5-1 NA CASSLGRRETEKLFF TGCGCCAGCAGCTTGGGTCGAAGGGAGACTGAAAAACTGTTTTTT
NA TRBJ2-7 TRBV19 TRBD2 CASILRLAASYEQYF TGTGCCAGTATCTTAAGGCTAGCGGCGTCCTACGAGCAGTACTTC
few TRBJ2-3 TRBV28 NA CASSLVEGADTQYF TGTGCCAGCAGTTTAGTCGAAGGAGCAGATACGCAGTATTTT